This T cell receptor beta chain originates from a study of cytomegalovirus exposure and HLA in healthy donors. In the PCR, 60 Vbeta and 13 Jbeta primers were used. Sequenced by immunoSEQ multiplex PCR; TCRdb stores in-frame clones only, minus some. Among more than 95,000 clones, about 80% were seen once, and the ten largest hold over 3.5%. The CDR3 runs 13 residues. Unmatched junction bases numbered 4, after V lost 8 bases and J lost 3 bases. Germline values: CDR1 LNHDA, CDR2 SQIVND (reference sequence). This sequence was found in a man younger than 45 in good health and CMV-seropositive. The chain employs TRBV19 and TRBJ1-5; 7 positions agree with TRBD1. The sequenced material came from PBMCs. The CDR3 sequence: CASRDRANQPQHF. For the CDR3, the DNA is TGTGCCAGTCGTGACAGGGCCAATCAGCCCCAGCATTTT.